The rows below give T cell receptor beta chains drawn from one sample of a study of vaccination and CD4 T cells after COVID-19. From the PCR reads, TCRdb called clonotypes with MiXCR, one entry per CDR3 protein. The table has approximately 7,600 distinct CDR3 sequences, approximately 53% seen once. These receptors are not linked to any known antigen. Sequencing used CD4+ T cells from blood, cultured in vitro. The receptor source for this set is a human donor in good health. Each CDR3 is given with its conserved first and last residue. A D gene is named only where the DNA matches it firmly. Expanded clones get a size class; other rows say once, few or many, or leave the size out.

J gene	clone size	D gene	CDR3 length	V gene	CDR3 DNA	CDR3 protein
TRBJ2-2	.	TRBD1	17	TRBV6-2/TRBV6-3	TGTGCCAGCAGTATACAGGGGCCCCAGGTGAACACCGGGGAGCTGTTTTTT	CASSIQGPQVNTGELFF
TRBJ2-3	few	.	12	TRBV20-1	TGCAGTGCACTGACCGGCGCAGATACGCAGTATTTT	CSALTGADTQYF
TRBJ2-5	.	TRBD2	14	TRBV20-1	TGCAGTAGGGCTAAAGCGGGAAGCCAAGAGACCCAGTACTTC	CSRAKAGSQETQYF
TRBJ2-7	.	.	13	TRBV28	TGTGCCAGCAGAAACAGCGACTCCTACGAGCAGTACTTC	CASRNSDSYEQYF
TRBJ2-7	.	.	12	TRBV7-2	TGTGCCAGCAGCTCTCTCTCCTACGAGCAGTACTTC	CASSSLSYEQYF
TRBJ2-5	.	TRBD1	14	TRBV7-7	TGTGCCAGCAGCTGGGACAGGGGGAGTGAGACCCAGTACTTC	CASSWDRGSETQYF
TRBJ2-7	.	.	14	TRBV6-1	TGTGCCAGCAGATGGGGACACAGCTCCTACGAGCAGTACTTC	CASRWGHSSYEQYF
TRBJ1-1	.	.	18	TRBV10-3	TGTGCCATCAGTGAGTCGAGCAGGGGCGCTTTCATGAACACTGAAGCTTTCTTT	CAISESSRGAFMNTEAFF
TRBJ1-5	.	.	16	TRBV6-5	TGTGCCAGCAGTTACTCGTTCCAGCCGCCCGGTCAGCCCCAGCATTTT	CASSYSFQPPGQPQHF
TRBJ1-5	.	.	15	TRBV30	TGTGCCTGGAGTGTAAACCCCCCGGGGGGTCAGCCCCAGCATTTT	CAWSVNPPGGQPQHF